This section outlines one T cell receptor beta chain sequence together with its context. The CDR3 is 13 amino acids. The V and J ends lost 3 bases and 5 bases respectively, with 13 bases between them. Germline V CDR1 and CDR2: SQVTM, ANQGSEA. The data are from a study of blood T cell repertoires in COVID-19. Assay used: immunoSEQ multiplex PCR; TCRdb lists only in-frame clones, some missing. The sample comprises 150,000 to 200,000 clones, 70% to 85% of which are singletons, and about 4.9% rests with the top ten. The sample was peripheral blood. This receptor was taken from a woman between 25 and 40 years old with acute or convalescent COVID-19. This rearrangement joins TRBV29-1 to TRBJ1-2; D gene uncertain. The CDR3 DNA sequence: TGCAGCGTTGATGCAAACTCGAAATATGGCTACACCTTC. As protein: CSVDANSKYGYTF.